This passage covers 6 T cell receptor beta chains from one sample sequenced in a study of T cells in Graves' hyperthyroidism and ophthalmopathy (dated by TCRdb to between 2018 and 2021). The protocol used for the library was multiplex PCR. TCRdb records Illumina HiSeq 2000 as the sequencer. The TCR beta CDR3 regions were amplified from the RNA transcripts. The first round of RT-PCR for the TCR CDR3 was performed with the HTBI primer set and the Qiagen OneStep RT-PCR kit. Clones were called with MiXCR by TCRdb after fastp trimmed the public reads at Q25, and only in-frame beta chains were retained. Records with the same CDR3 protein are collapsed into one entry carrying the most frequent genes and DNA. Counted in this sample were hundreds of thousands of distinct CDR3 sequences; about two fifths of them appeared once. The ten largest clones take up approximately 8.7% of the sample. Sequencing was performed on blood. All receptors derive from a man younger than 35 with Graves' hyperthyroidism.

This chain connects TRBV14 to TRBJ1-1, with 8 bases fitting TRBD1. CDR1 SGHDN and CDR2 FVKESK come from the germline V gene. The CDR3 consists of 12 residues. The junction had 8 bases not matched to a gene; V was cut back by 4 bases and J by 13 bases. In DNA, the CDR3 is TGTGCCAGCAGCCCCGGAACCGGGACAGGTTTCTTT. This codes for CASSPGTGTGFF.

The rearrangement uses TRBV20-1 and TRBJ2-7; no clear D. The ends were cut back, 1 base at V and 0 bases at J, with 7 bases in the middle. Germline CDR1 reads DFQATT; CDR2 reads SNEGSKA (reference sequence). This CDR3 has 13 amino acids. DNA of the CDR3: TGCAGTGCTAGAGTCGGGTTCTCCTACGAGCAGTACTTC. Its translation is CSARVGFSYEQYF.

Many counts were recorded for this clonotype. This rearrangement joins TRBV6-1 to TRBJ1-2; no clear D gene. This CDR3 has 14 residues. Looked up from germline, CDR1 is MNHNS and CDR2 is SASEGT. V shed 1 base and J shed 5 bases, with 11 bases lying between them. CDR3 nucleotides: TGTGCCAGCAGTGAAGGTGACCGATATTATGGCTACACCTTC. Amino acid sequence: CASSEGDRYYGYTF.

J is TRBJ1-4 and V is TRBV7-9; D might be TRBD1 (5 bases). This CDR3 contains 15 residues. Germline values: CDR1 SEHNR, CDR2 FQNEAQ (reference sequence). V was cut by 4 bases and J by 8 bases, with 17 bases left in between. The CDR3 loop is CASSSLGVLREKLFF. The CDR3, as DNA: TGTGCCAGCAGCTCCTTGGGGGTCTTGAGAGAAAAACTGTTTTTT.

This clonotype was detected ten times or more. V is TRBV24-1 and J is TRBJ1-5; D is unresolved. CDR3 length: 11 residues. V lost 9 bases and J 3 bases, leaving 5 bases between the germline ends. Germline V gives CDR1 KGHDR, CDR2 SFDVKD. As DNA, the CDR3 is TGTGCCACCGCACTCAATCAGCCCCAGCATTTT. It codes for CATALNQPQHF.

This chain connects TRBV6-6 to TRBJ1-6; D remains unclear. CDR3 length equals 15 residues. Trimming took 5 bases from V and 10 from J, leaving 18 bases between them. CDR1 and CDR2 (germline): MNHNY, SVGAGI (reference sequence). The CDR3 here is CASSESTPDRSPLHF. CDR3 nucleotides: TGTGCCAGCAGTGAATCGACTCCGGACCGATCACCCCTCCACTTT.